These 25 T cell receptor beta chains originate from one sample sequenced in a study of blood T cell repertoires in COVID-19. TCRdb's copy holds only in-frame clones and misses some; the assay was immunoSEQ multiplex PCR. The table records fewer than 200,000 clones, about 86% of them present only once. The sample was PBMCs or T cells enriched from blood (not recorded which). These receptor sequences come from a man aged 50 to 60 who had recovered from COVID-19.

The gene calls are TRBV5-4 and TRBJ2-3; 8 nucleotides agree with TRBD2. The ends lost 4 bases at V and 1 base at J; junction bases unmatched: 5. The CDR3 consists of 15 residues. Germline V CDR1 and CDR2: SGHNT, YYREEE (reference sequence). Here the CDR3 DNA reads TGTGCCAGCAGCGAAGCGGGGGCCCGCACAGATACGCAGTATTTT. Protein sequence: CASSEAGARTDTQYF. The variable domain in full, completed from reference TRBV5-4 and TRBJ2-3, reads ETGVTQSPTHLIKTRGQQVTLRCSSQSGHNTVSWYQQALGQGPQFIFQYYREEENGRGNFPPRFSGLQFPNYSSELNVNALELDDSALYLCASSEAGARTDTQYFGPGTRLTVL.

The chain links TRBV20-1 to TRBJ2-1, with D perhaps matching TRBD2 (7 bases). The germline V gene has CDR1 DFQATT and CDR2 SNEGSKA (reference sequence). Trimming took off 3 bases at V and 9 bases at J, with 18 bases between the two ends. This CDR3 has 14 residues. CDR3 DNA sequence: TGCAGTGCTAGTTTTCGGACTAGGGGGAGTGAGCAGTTCTTC. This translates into CSASFRTRGSEQFF.

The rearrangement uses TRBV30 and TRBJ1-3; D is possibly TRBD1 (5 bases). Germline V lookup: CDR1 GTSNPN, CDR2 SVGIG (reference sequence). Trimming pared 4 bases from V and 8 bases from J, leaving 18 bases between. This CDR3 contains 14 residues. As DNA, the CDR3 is TGTGCCTGGACCCGTACGTTTTGGGGGGACACCATATATTTT. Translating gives CAWTRTFWGDTIYF.

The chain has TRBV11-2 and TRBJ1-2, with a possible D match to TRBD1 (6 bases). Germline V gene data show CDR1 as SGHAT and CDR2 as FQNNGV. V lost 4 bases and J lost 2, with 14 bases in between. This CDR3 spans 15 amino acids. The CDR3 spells CASSSPQGGNYGYTF. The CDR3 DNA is TGTGCCAGCAGCTCCCCCCAAGGGGGAAACTATGGCTACACCTTC.

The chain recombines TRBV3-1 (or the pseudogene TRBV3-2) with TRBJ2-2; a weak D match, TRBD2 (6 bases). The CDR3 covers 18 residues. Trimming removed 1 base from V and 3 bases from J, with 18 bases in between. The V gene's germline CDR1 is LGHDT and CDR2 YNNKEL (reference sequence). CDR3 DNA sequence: TGTGCCAGCAGCCAAGTAGGAATCCGCTGGAGGGACACCGGGGAGCTGTTTTTT. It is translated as CASSQVGIRWRDTGELFF.

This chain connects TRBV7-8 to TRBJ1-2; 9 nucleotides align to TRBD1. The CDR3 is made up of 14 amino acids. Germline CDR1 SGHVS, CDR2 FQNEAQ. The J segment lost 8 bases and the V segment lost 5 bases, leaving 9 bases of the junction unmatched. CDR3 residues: CASSERRTGAGYTF. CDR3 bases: TGTGCCAGCAGCGAACGACGGACAGGGGCGGGCTACACCTTC.

The CDR3: CASSDPGTRNNEQFF. CDR3 nucleotide sequence: TGTGCCAGCAGTGACCCCGGGACTCGGAACAATGAGCAGTTCTTC. The chain links TRBV6-1 to TRBJ2-1; D is possibly TRBD2 (6 bases). From germline, CDR1 is MNHNS and CDR2 SASEGT. The CDR3 spans 15 residues. Trimming shortened V by 3 bases and J by 5 bases, and 14 bases separated the two germline ends.

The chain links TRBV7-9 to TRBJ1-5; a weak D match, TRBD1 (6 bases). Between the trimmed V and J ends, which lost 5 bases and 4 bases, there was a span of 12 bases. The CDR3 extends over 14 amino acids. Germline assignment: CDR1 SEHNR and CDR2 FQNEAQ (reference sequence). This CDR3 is CASSGDTPNQPQHF. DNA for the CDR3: TGTGCCAGCAGCGGGGACACCCCAAATCAGCCCCAGCATTTT.

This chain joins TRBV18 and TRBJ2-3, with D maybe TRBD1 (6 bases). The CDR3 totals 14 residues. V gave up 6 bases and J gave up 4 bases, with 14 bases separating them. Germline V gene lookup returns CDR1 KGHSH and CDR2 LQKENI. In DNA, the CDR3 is TGTGCCAGCTCGCTAGGACAGAAGGCAGATACGCAGTATTTT. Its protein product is CASSLGQKADTQYF.

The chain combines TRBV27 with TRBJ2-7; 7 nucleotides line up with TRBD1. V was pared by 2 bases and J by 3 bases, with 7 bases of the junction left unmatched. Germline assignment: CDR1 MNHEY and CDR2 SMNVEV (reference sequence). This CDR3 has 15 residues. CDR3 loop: CASSLTTGRNYEQYF. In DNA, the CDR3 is TGTGCCAGCAGTTTAACGACAGGGCGTAACTACGAGCAGTACTTC.

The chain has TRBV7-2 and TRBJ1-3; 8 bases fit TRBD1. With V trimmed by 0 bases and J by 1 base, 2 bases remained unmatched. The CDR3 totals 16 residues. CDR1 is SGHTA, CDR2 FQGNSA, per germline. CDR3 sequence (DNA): TGTGCCAGCAGCTTAGCCGGGACAGGATCTGGAAACACCATATATTTT. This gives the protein CASSLAGTGSGNTIYF.

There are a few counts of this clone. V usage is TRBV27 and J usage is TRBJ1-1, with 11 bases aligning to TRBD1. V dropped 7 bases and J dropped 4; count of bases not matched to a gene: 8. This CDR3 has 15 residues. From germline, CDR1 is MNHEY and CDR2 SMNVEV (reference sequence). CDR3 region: CASIGQGAGSTEAFF. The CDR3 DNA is TGTGCCAGCATAGGACAGGGGGCCGGGAGCACTGAAGCTTTCTTT.

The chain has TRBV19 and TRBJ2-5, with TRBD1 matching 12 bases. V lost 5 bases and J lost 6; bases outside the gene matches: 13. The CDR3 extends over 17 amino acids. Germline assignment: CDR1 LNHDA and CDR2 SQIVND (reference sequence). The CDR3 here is CASSSTGGQGARKTQYF. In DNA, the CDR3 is TGTGCCAGTAGTTCGACGGGGGGACAGGGGGCCAGGAAGACCCAGTACTTC.

The CDR3 is CASSGGQGYGYTF. The CDR3 nucleotides are TGCGCCAGCAGCGGGGGACAGGGCTATGGCTACACCTTC. The chain uses TRBV5-1 and TRBJ1-2, with 9 bases lining up with TRBD1. Unmatched junction bases numbered 2, after V lost 4 bases and J lost 4 bases. The CDR3 consists of 13 residues. From germline, CDR1 is SGHRS and CDR2 YFSETQ. The full variable domain, with the rest looked up from reference TRBV5-1 and TRBJ1-2, is KAGVTQTPRYLIKTRGQQVTLSCSPISGHRSVSWYQQTPGQGLQFLFEYFSETQRNKGNFPGRFSGRQFSNSRSEMNVSTLELGDSALYLCASSGGQGYGYTFGSGTRLTVV.

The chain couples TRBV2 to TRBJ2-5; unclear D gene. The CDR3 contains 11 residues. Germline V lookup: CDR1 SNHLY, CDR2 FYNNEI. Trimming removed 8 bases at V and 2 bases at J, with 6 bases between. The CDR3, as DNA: TGTGCCAGCGGCAGGCAAGAGACCCAGTACTTC. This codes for CASGRQETQYF.

CDR3 sequence: CASSPSSGVTDTQYF. The CDR3 DNA sequence: TGTGCCAGCAGCCCCTCTAGCGGGGTCACAGATACGCAGTATTTT. This chain connects TRBV9 to TRBJ2-3; TRBD2 matches 9 bases. Germline V gene sequence: CDR1 SGDLS, CDR2 YYNGEE. The CDR3 consists of 15 residues. The junction had 5 bases not matched to a gene; V was cut back by 4 bases and J by 2 bases.

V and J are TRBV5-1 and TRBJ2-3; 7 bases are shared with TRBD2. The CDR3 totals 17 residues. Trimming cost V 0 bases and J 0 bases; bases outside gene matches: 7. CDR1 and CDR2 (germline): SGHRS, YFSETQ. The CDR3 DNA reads TGCGCCAGCAGCTTGGTTCCGGCGGGGGAAAGCACAGATACGCAGTATTTT. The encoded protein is CASSLVPAGESTDTQYF.

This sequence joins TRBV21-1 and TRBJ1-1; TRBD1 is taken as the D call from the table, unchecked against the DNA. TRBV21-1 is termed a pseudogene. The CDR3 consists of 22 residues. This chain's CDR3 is CASSKETGATGNGWRSGLEAFF. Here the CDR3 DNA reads TGTGCCAGCAGCAAAGAGACAGGGGCCACCGGCAATGGATGGAGGTCAGGCCTTGAAGCTTTCTTT.

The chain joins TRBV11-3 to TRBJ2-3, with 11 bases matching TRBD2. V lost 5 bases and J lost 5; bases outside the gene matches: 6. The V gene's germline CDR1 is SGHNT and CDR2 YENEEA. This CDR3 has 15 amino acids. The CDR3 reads CASSPGTSGGDTQYF. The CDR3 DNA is TGTGCCAGCAGCCCAGGGACTAGCGGCGGAGATACGCAGTATTTT.

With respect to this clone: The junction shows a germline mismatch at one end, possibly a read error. Here the CDR3 DNA reads TGCGCCAGCAGCTTGGCGGTCGGACTCCAAGGGACCCAGTACTTC. This encodes CASSLAVGLQGTQYF. The chain has TRBV5-1 and TRBJ2-5; the D gene is possibly TRBD2 (5 bases). The germline V gene encodes CDR1 SGHRS and CDR2 YFSETQ. This CDR3 comprises 15 residues.

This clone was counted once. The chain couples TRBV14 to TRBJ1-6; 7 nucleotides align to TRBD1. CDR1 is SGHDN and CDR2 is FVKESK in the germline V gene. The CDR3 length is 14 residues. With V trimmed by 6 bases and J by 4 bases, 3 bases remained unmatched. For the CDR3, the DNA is TGTGCCAGCAGGAAGACAGGGTATAATTCACCCCTCCACTTT. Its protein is CASRKTGYNSPLHF.

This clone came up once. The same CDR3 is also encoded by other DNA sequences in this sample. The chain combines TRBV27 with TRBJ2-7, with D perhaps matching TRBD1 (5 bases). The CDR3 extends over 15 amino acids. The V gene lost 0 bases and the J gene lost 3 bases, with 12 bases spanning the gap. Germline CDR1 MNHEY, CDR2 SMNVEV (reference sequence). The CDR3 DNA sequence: TGTGCCAGCAGTTTATCGAGGCAGGGTGGCTACGAGCAGTACTTC. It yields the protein CASSLSRQGGYEQYF.

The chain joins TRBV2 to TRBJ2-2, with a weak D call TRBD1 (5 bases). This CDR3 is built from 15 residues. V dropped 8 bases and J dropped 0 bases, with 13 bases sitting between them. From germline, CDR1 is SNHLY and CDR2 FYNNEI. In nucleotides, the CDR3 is TGTGCCAGCGGCCCAGGGAATTCGAACACCGGGGAGCTGTTTTTT. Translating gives CASGPGNSNTGELFF.

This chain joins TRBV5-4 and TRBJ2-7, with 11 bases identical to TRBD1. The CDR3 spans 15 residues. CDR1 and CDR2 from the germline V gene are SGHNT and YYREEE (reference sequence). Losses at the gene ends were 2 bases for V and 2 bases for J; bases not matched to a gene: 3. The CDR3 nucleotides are TGTGCCAGCAGCTTACCGGGACAGGGGGCCTACGAGCAGTACTTC. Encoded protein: CASSLPGQGAYEQYF.

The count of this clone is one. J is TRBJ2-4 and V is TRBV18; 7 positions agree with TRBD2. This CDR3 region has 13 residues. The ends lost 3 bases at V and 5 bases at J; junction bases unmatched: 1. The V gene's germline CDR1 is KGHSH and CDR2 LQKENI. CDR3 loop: CASSPGGENIQYF. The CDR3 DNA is TGTGCCAGCTCACCGGGGGGGGAAAACATTCAGTACTTC.